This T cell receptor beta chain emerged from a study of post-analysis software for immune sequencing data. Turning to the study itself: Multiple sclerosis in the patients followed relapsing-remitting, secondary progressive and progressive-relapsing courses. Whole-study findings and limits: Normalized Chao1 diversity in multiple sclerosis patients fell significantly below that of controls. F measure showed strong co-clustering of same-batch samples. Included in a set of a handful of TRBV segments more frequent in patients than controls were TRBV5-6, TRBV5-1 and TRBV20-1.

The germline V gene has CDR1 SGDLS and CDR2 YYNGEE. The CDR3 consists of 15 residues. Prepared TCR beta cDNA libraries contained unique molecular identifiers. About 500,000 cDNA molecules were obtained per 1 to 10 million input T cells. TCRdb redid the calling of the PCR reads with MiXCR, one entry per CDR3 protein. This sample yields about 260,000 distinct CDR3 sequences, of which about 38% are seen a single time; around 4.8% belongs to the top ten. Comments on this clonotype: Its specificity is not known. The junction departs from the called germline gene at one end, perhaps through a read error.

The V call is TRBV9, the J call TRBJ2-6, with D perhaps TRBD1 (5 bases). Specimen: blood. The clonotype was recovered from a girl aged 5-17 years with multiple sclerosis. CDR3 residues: CASSVSRSGANVRTF. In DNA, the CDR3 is TGTGCCAGCAGCGTTAGTCGTTCTGGGGCCAACGTCCGGACTTTC. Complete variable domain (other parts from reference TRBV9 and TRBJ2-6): DSGVTQTPKHLITATGQRVTLRCSPRSGDLSVYWYQQSLDQGLQFLIQYYNGEERAKGNILERFSAQQFPDLHSELNLSSLELGDSALYFCASSVSRSGANVRTFGAGSRLTVL.